The 10 T cell receptor beta chains given below trace back to one sample, sequenced in a study of response to subunit inactivated influenza vaccine. TCRdb re-analysed the RT-PCR reads in MiXCR, keeping a single row per CDR3 protein. Here the sample spans 490,000 or so distinct CDR3 sequences, less than 10% being singletons. This material consisted of PBMCs from blood, taken around 25 months after vaccination. The receptor source for this set is a man aged 50 to 75 who received an inactivated influenza vaccine.

The gene calls are TRBV4-2 and TRBJ2-3; D not certain. Germline V gene data show CDR1 as LGHNA and CDR2 as YNFKEQ. The length of the CDR3 is 15 residues. V lost 1 base and J lost 2, with 10 bases in between. The CDR3 coding sequence is TGTGCCAGCAGCCAAGTCCAGGCTAACACAGATACGCAGTATTTT. As protein: CASSQVQANTDTQYF.

The chain recombines TRBV7-2 with TRBJ2-3, with D uncertain. The CDR3 consists of 12 residues. V lost 6 bases, J lost 3 bases, and 7 bases lay in between. Germline CDR1 is SGHTA and CDR2 is FQGNSA. The CDR3 bases are TGTGCCAGCAGATACTATACAGATACGCAGTATTTT. This translates into CASRYYTDTQYF.

In this sample, this clonotype turned up many times. The chain links TRBV12-3 or TRBV12-4 to TRBJ2-5, with unresolved D. This CDR3 contains 11 residues. Trimming cost V 3 bases and J 7 bases, with 6 bases left between them. The CDR3 DNA sequence: TGTGCCAGCAGTTTGGACGGGACCCAGTACTTC. It codes for CASSLDGTQYF.

In this sample, this clonotype turned up many times. The chain carries TRBV20-1 and TRBJ1-2; D may be TRBD1 (5 bases). This CDR3 comprises 12 residues. Germline V CDR1 and CDR2: DFQATT, SNEGSKA (reference sequence). Trimming stripped 7 bases from V and 7 bases from J, with 16 bases between. CDR3 sequence: CSGELGPGGYTF. In DNA form, the CDR3 reads TGCAGTGGGGAATTGGGGCCGGGTGGCTACACCTTC.

This clonotype was found many times. This sequence joins TRBV9 and TRBJ1-4; D is perhaps TRBD1 (5 bases). Germline lookup yields CDR1 SGDLS and CDR2 YYNGEE. V lost 3 bases to trimming and J lost 0 bases, with 12 bases between them. The CDR3 totals 16 residues. CDR3 coding DNA: TGTGCCAGCAGCGCAGGGACCGTGGCAACTAATGAAAAACTGTTTTTT. Translating gives CASSAGTVATNEKLFF.

This chain links TRBV20-1 with TRBJ2-5, with D tentatively TRBD2 (5 bases). Per germline, CDR1 DFQATT and CDR2 SNEGSKA (reference sequence). The V gene lost 0 bases and the J gene lost 5 bases, with 13 bases spanning the gap. The CDR3 spans 14 residues. Here the CDR3 reads CSAREVTGSETQYF. In DNA form, the CDR3 reads TGCAGTGCTAGAGAGGTAACGGGGTCCGAGACCCAGTACTTC.

The table lists this clonotype with many counts. This sequence joins TRBV20-1 and TRBJ2-7, with 8 bases identical to TRBD1. Germline V gives CDR1 DFQATT, CDR2 SNEGSKA (reference sequence). Trimming took 6 bases from V and 1 from J; bases not matched to a gene: 5. The CDR3 is 13 amino acids. The CDR3 protein is CSASTGVSYEQYF. CDR3 nucleotide sequence: TGCAGTGCCTCGACAGGGGTGTCCTACGAGCAGTACTTC.

This clonotype was detected ten times or more. The DNA of the CDR3 is TGTGCCAGCAGTTTCTCAGAGGGAATAAATGGCTACACCTTC. Residues: CASSFSEGINGYTF. This rearrangement joins TRBV12-3 or TRBV12-4 to TRBJ1-2; no definite D call. The CDR3 loop spans 14 amino acids. V lost 3 bases to trimming and J lost 6 bases, with 14 bases between them.

Many counts were recorded for this clonotype. The chain carries TRBV5-1 and TRBJ2-1; the D gene could be TRBD1 or TRBD2 (6 bases each). V shed 3 bases and J shed 3 bases, with 16 bases lying between them. This CDR3 region has 16 residues. Germline V CDR1 and CDR2: SGHRS, YFSETQ. This CDR3 is CASSYLQGGGYNEQFF. The CDR3 region has the DNA TGCGCCAGCAGCTACTTACAGGGAGGTGGCTACAATGAGCAGTTCTTC.

At least ten counts were recorded for this clonotype. The V call is TRBV11-2, the J call TRBJ2-5; 13 nucleotides align to TRBD2. Germline lookup yields CDR1 SGHAT and CDR2 FQNNGV. Trimming at V came to 3 bases and at J to 5 bases, leaving 6 bases not matched to a gene. This CDR3 spans 16 amino acids. The CDR3 coding sequence is TGTGCCAGCAGCTTTACTAGCGGGGGGGCCGGGGAGACCCAGTACTTC. Amino acids: CASSFTSGGAGETQYF.